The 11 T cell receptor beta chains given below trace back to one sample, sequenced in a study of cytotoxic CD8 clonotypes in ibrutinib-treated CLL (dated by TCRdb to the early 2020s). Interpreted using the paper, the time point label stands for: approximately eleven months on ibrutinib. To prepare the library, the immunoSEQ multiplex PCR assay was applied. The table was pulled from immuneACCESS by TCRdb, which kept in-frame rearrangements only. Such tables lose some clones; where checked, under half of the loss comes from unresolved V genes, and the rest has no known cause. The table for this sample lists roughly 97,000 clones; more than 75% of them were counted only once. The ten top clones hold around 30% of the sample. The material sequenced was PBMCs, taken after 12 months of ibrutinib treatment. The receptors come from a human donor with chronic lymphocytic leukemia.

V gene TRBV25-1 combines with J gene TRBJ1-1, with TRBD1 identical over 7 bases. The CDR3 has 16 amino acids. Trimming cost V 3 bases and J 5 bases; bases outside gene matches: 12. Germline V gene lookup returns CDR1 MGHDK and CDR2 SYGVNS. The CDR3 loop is CASSDLRQGVLTEAFF. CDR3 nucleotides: TGTGCCAGCAGTGACCTACGACAGGGAGTGTTGACTGAAGCTTTCTTT.

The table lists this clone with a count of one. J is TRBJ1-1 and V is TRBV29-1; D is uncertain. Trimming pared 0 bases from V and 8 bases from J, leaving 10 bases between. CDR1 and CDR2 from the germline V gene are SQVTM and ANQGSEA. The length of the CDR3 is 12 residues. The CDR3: CSVEDLFPEAFF. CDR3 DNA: TGCAGCGTTGAAGATCTGTTCCCCGAAGCTTTCTTT.

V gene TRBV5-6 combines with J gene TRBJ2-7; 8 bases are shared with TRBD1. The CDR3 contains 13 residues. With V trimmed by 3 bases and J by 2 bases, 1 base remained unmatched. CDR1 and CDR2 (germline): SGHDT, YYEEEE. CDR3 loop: CASSSGGPYEQYF. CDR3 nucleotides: TGTGCCAGCAGCTCAGGGGGCCCCTACGAGCAGTACTTC.

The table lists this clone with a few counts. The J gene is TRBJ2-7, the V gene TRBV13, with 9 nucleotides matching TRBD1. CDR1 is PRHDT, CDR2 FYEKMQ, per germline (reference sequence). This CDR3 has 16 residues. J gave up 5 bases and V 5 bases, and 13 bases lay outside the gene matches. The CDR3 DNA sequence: TGTGCCAGCAGCGAGGCCCTGGGACAGGGTATCAACGAGCAGTACTTC. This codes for CASSEALGQGINEQYF.

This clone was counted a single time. The CDR3 DNA is TGCAGCGTCCGGGACAGGGGGACGATAAGCTATGGCTACACCTTC. This encodes CSVRDRGTISYGYTF. The rearrangement joins TRBV29-1 to TRBJ1-2; the match to TRBD1 covers 11 bases. V trimming: 6 bases; J trimming: 4 bases; junction bases outside the gene matches: 10. Looked up from germline, CDR1 is SQVTM and CDR2 is ANQGSEA. This CDR3 region has 15 residues.

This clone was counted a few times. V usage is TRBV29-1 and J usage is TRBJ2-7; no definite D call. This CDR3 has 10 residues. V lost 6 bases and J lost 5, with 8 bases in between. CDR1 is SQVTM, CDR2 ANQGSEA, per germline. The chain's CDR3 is CSVSMDEQYF. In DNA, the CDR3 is TGCAGCGTCTCAATGGACGAGCAGTACTTC.

The DNA for the CDR3 is TGTGCCAGCAGTGTCGAGCGGGGGGGAATAGATACGCAGTATTTT. Its protein is CASSVERGGIDTQYF. This chain connects TRBV6-1 to TRBJ2-3, with 10 bases fitting TRBD2. The J segment lost 5 bases and the V segment lost 4 bases, leaving 6 bases of the junction unmatched. The germline CDR1 and CDR2 sequences are MNHNS and SASEGT. The CDR3 totals 15 residues.

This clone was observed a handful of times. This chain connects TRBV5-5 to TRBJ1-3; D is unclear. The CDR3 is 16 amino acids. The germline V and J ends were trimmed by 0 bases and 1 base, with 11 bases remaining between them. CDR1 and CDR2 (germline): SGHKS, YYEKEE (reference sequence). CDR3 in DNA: TGTGCCAGCAGCTTGGGAACGGGGAGATCTGGAAACACCATATATTTT. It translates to CASSLGTGRSGNTIYF. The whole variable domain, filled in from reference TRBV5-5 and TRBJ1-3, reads DAGVTQSPTHLIKTRGQQVTLRCSPISGHKSVSWYQQVLGQGPQFIFQYYEKEERGRGNFPDRFSARQFPNYSSELNVNALLLGDSALYLCASSLGTGRSGNTIYFGEGSWLTVV.

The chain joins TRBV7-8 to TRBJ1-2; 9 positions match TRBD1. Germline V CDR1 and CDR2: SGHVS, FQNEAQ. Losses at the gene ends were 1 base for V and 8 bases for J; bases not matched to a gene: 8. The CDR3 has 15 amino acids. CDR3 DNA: TGTGCCAGCAGCTTAGTGGACAGGGGAGTAGGGGGCTACACCTTC. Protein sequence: CASSLVDRGVGGYTF. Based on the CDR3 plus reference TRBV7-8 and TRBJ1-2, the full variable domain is GAGVSQSPRYKVAKRGQDVALRCDPISGHVSLFWYQQALGQGPEFLTYFQNEAQLDKSGLPSDRFFAERPEGSVSTLKIQRTQQEDSAVYLCASSLVDRGVGGYTFGSGTRLTVV.

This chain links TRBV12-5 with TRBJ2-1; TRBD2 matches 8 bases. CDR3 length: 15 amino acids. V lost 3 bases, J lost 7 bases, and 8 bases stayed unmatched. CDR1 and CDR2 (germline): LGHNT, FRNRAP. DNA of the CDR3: TGTGCTAGTGGTTTACACGGGGGGGCGAGGAATGAGCAGTTCTTC. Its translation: CASGLHGGARNEQFF.

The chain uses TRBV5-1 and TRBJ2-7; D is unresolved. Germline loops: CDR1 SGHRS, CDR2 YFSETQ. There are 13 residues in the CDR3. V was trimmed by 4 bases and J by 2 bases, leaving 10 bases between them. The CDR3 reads CASSADGPYEQYF. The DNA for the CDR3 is TGCGCCAGCAGCGCCGACGGACCCTACGAGCAGTACTTC.